Below, 3 T cell receptor beta chains from the same sample are listed, as sequenced in a study of T cell clusters in autoimmune cytopenias. About 37,500 genome equivalents of blood DNA were amplified for TRB. TRB rearrangements were amplified by touch-down multiplex PCR with mixed TRB-A/B primers. After re-calling the multiplex PCR reads, TCRdb lists one entry per CDR3 protein, DNA absent. This sample contains 11,000 or so distinct CDR3 sequences. Separately, the same data were catalogued under a study of T cell repertoires in aging, cancer and after chemotherapy.

Sequenced material: peripheral blood. The receptors were sampled from a human donor in good health.

The rearrangement joins TRBV12-3 or TRBV12-4 to TRBJ2-7. This CDR3 has 14 residues. The CDR3 sequence is CASSLGRGYYEQYF.

The chain links TRBV27 to TRBJ2-3; the TCRdb call, TRBD2, lacks DNA for checking. CDR1 and CDR2 from the germline V gene are MNHEY and SMNVEV (reference sequence). This CDR3 comprises 19 residues. The CDR3 loop reads CASQKLLAGGKGGTDTQYF.

This chain uses TRBV18 with TRBJ2-5; the TCRdb D gene call, TRBD1, has no DNA to confirm it. This CDR3 is built from 15 residues. Germline CDR1 and CDR2: KGHSH and LQKENI. CDR3 amino acids: CASSPDSPTRETQYF.